The 8 T cell receptor beta chains presented below share a single source sample, sequenced in a study of beta chain features in type 1 diabetes. As every portion of the isolated RNA was reverse transcribed, the sequencing read expressed TCRB transcripts. Profiled with immunoSEQ multiplex PCR; TCRdb holds only in-frame clones, not every one. The sample lists about 320,000 clones, approximately 14% occurring once. The sequencing input was central memory CD4+ T cells from blood. The origin of the receptors is a young man in good health.

In this sample, this clone turned up a few times. The genes are TRBV27 and TRBJ2-3, with D tentatively TRBD1 (6 bases). Trimming shortened V by 8 bases and J by 1 base, and 10 bases separated the two germline ends. Per germline, CDR1 MNHEY and CDR2 SMNVEV (reference sequence). This CDR3 spans 13 amino acids. CDR3 loop: CASRRQGTDTQYF. In nucleotides, the CDR3 is TGTGCCAGCCGTCGACAGGGCACAGATACGCAGTATTTT.

This clone was seen at least ten times. The rearrangement links TRBV6-6 to TRBJ1-2; tentatively, D is TRBD1 (6 bases). The germline V gene has CDR1 MNHNY and CDR2 SVGAGI (reference sequence). The V end was cut by 0 bases, the J end by 6 bases, with 8 bases between. The CDR3 is 13 amino acids. The CDR3, as DNA: TGTGCCAGCAGTTACTCTAGACAGGATGGCTACACCTTC. Translating gives CASSYSRQDGYTF.

This clone was observed a few times. J is TRBJ2-3 and V is TRBV5-1; a possible D gene is TRBD2 (6 bases). The V end lost 9 bases, the J end lost 2 bases, and 10 bases lay between the germline ends. Germline V gene lookup returns CDR1 SGHRS and CDR2 YFSETQ. This CDR3 comprises 12 residues. The CDR3: CATSRDTDTQYF. The CDR3 DNA sequence: TGCGCCACCTCGCGGGACACAGATACGCAGTATTTT. Using reference TRBV5-1 and TRBJ2-3 for the parts outside the CDR3, the full variable domain is KAGVTQTPRYLIKTRGQQVTLSCSPISGHRSVSWYQQTPGQGLQFLFEYFSETQRNKGNFPGRFSGRQFSNSRSEMNVSTLELGDSALYLCATSRDTDTQYFGPGTRLTVL.

This clone was picked up many times. The V call is TRBV28, the J call TRBJ2-4; D is ambiguous. Germline-derived CDR1 and CDR2 are MDHEN and SYDVKM. Trimming stripped 2 bases from V and 9 bases from J, with 5 bases between. The CDR3 is 11 residues long. The CDR3: CASSLKGIQYF. CDR3 DNA: TGTGCCAGCAGTTTAAAGGGCATTCAGTACTTC.

The V call is TRBV6-5, the J call TRBJ1-4; no clear D gene. V lost 4 bases to trimming and J lost 8 bases, with 20 bases between them. The CDR3 consists of 16 residues. Germline V lookup: CDR1 MNHEY, CDR2 SVGAGI. The chain's CDR3 is CASSSPSGPLGEKLFF. The CDR3 DNA follows: TGTGCCAGCAGTTCCCCTTCAGGACCACTCGGGGAAAAACTGTTTTTT.

DNA for the CDR3: TGCGCCAGCAGCCAAGACCGTCAGGCCCCATACACCTTC. This gives the protein CASSQDRQAPYTF. The J gene is TRBJ1-2, the V gene TRBV4-1; D ambiguous. V dropped 0 bases and J dropped 11 bases, with 13 bases sitting between them. This CDR3 is 13 amino acids long. Germline values: CDR1 MGHRA, CDR2 YSYEKL.

The CDR3 DNA sequence: TGTGCCACCAAAAGCGGCCTAAAAAGGGCAGATACGCAGTATTTT. Amino acid sequence: CATKSGLKRADTQYF. The V and J genes are TRBV2 and TRBJ2-3; weak D call: TRBD2 (5 bases). CDR3 length: 15 amino acids. Germline loops: CDR1 SNHLY, CDR2 FYNNEI. V gave up 10 bases and J gave up 4 bases, with 21 bases separating them.

This clone was recorded at least ten times. The CDR3 region is CASSLPGTYEQYV. The CDR3 coding sequence is TGTGCCAGCAGCCTTCCAGGGACCTACGAGCAGTACGTC. The chain couples TRBV5-6 to TRBJ2-7, with TRBD1 as a possible D gene (5 bases). CDR1 SGHDT and CDR2 YYEEEE come from the germline V gene. The V end was cut by 4 bases, the J end by 2 bases, with 10 bases between. CDR3 length: 13 residues.